What follows are 2 T cell receptor beta chains derived from one specimen sequenced in a study of CD8+ T cells in alopecia areata (dated by TCRdb to the late 2010s). The library was prepared using the immunoSEQ multiplex PCR assay. For TCR sequencing, RNA was extracted from every sample and reverse transcribed into cDNA to serve as template. In TCRdb, the immuneACCESS table is reduced to in-frame sequences with V and J assigned. These tables do not hold every clone; where another copy was compared, an unresolved V gene accounts for under half, and the others remain unexplained. The sample table lists roughly 120,000 clones, roughly 68% of them with a count of one. Together, the top ten hold 2.5% to 3.5% of the sample. Source material: CD4+ T cells sorted from blood. Receptor source: a human donor in good health.

The chain couples TRBV6-1 to TRBJ2-7, with a weak D call TRBD1 (6 bases). With 3 bases removed from V and 0 bases from J, the gap between germline ends came to 15 bases. There are 16 residues in the CDR3. The germline CDR1 and CDR2 sequences are MNHNS and SASEGT. The CDR3 is CASSDLGAIVSYEQYF. The CDR3 region has the DNA TGTGCCAGCAGTGACCTGGGGGCGATAGTCTCCTACGAGCAGTACTTC.

For this clone: Other DNA variants within this sample encode the same CDR3. The rearrangement joins TRBV30 to TRBJ1-1, with unresolved D. The CDR3 runs to 12 residues. Trimming cost V 1 base and J 3 bases, with 6 bases left between them. CDR1 and CDR2 (germline): GTSNPN, SVGIG (reference sequence). The CDR3 bases are TGTGCCTGGAGTGCCGGTTACACTGAAGCTTTCTTT. This sequence encodes CAWSAGYTEAFF.